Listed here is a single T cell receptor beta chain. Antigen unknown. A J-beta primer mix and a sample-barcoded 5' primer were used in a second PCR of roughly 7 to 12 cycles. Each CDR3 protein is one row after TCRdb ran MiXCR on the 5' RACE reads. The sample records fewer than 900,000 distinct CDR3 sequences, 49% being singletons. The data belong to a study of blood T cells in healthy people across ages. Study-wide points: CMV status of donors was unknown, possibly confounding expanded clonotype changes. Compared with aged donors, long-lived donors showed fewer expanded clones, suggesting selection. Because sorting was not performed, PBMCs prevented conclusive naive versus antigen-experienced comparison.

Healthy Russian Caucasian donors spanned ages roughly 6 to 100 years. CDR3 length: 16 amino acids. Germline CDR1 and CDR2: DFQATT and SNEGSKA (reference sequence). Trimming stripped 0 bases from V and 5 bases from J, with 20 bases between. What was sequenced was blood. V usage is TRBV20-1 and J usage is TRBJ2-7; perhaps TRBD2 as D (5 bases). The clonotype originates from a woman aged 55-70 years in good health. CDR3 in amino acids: CSARDPLAGGRNEQYF. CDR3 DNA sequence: TGCAGTGCTAGAGATCCGCTGGCAGGAGGTCGGAACGAGCAGTACTTC.